This section outlines one T cell receptor (beta chain) sequence together with its context. This specimen belongs to a study of blood T cell repertoires in COVID-19. Study as a whole: Sites in the United States, Italy and Spain provided acute and convalescent COVID-19 samples. The cDNA or gDNA used as material had been derived from T cells, B-cell-depleted T cells, or PBMCs.

Source study methods: Amplification with reference gene primers provided the estimates of nucleated cell counts. TCRdb's table, derived via immunoSEQ multiplex PCR, lists solely in-frame clones and lacks some. V and J calls and clone size are those listed in that table; D and trimming were worked out from the DNA. The top ten clones hold approximately 0.3% of a sample with around 700,000 clones, 85% to 90% of them seen once. Germline V CDR1 and CDR2: SNHLY, FYNNEI. With 5 bases clipped from V and 5 bases from J, the junction kept 5 bases outside the gene matches. The CDR3 length is 15 residues. The sequenced material came from peripheral blood. The chain combines TRBV2 with TRBJ2-2; TRBD1 matches 10 bases. This sequence originates from a woman under 30 with acute or convalescent COVID-19. CDR3 in amino acids: CASSRTGGRTGELFF. The CDR3 nucleotides are TGTGCCAGCAGTCGGACAGGGGGAAGGACCGGGGAGCTGTTTTTT.